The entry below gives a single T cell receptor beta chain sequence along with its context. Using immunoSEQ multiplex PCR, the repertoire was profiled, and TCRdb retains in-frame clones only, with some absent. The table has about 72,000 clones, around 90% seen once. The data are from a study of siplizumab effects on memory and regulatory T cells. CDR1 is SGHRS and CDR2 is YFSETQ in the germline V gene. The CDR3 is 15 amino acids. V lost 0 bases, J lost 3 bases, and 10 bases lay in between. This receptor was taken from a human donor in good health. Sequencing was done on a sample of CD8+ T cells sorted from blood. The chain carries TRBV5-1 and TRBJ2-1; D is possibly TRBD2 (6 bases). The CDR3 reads CASSLVAGRYNEQFF. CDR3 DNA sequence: TGCGCCAGCAGCTTGGTCGCGGGACGCTACAATGAGCAGTTCTTC.